The 3 T cell receptor beta chains below were found in one sample sequenced in a study of T-cell memory formation after mild COVID-19. TCRdb itself ran the 5' RACE reads through MiXCR, one entry per CDR3 protein. The sample gives 110,000 or so distinct CDR3 sequences, about 20% of which show up once; about 42% is in the top ten. The sample taken for sequencing was PBMCs or a T cell subset sorted from them (not recorded which). Receptors originate from a man aged 18 to 30 who had mild COVID-19 (a few samples of this study predate the infection). Cell type and time point are not known.

The V call is TRBV7-9, the J call TRBJ1-5; D not certain. The ends were cut back, 4 bases at V and 2 bases at J, with 3 bases in the middle. The CDR3 is 12 amino acids. Germline CDR1 is SEHNR and CDR2 is FQNEAQ (reference sequence). CDR3 sequence reads: CASSSGNQPQHF. In DNA, the CDR3 is TGTGCCAGCAGCTCGGGCAATCAGCCCCAGCATTTT.

The V and J genes are TRBV7-9 and TRBJ1-1, with D possibly being TRBD1 (6 bases). Trimming cost V 6 bases and J 5 bases, with 19 bases left between them. CDR3 size: 15 residues. CDR1 and CDR2 from the germline V gene are SEHNR and FQNEAQ (reference sequence). In nucleotides, the CDR3 is TGTGCCAGCAGTCCCGTGGGGGGCTTGGTGACTGAAGCTTTCTTT. Residues: CASSPVGGLVTEAFF.

This clonotype was seen more than once but under ten times. The chain recombines TRBV6-4 with TRBJ2-1, with TRBD1 as a possible D gene (5 bases). The CDR3 totals 13 residues. V lost 2 bases and J lost 8, with 10 bases in between. Germline CDR1 and CDR2: MRHNA and SNTAGT. This chain's CDR3 is CASSDGAIDEQFF. The CDR3 DNA is TGTGCCAGCAGTGACGGGGCGATCGATGAGCAGTTCTTC.